The rows below give T cell receptor beta chains drawn from one sample of a study of Graves' ophthalmopathy and Graves' hyperthyroidism. TCRdb redid the calling of the multiplex PCR reads with MiXCR, one entry per CDR3 protein. The sample contains around 520,000 distinct CDR3 sequences, 35% to 40% of which appear only once. Sequencing was done on a sample of peripheral blood or thyroid tissue (not recorded which). These receptors were obtained from an adult man with Graves' hyperthyroidism. Each CDR3 is given with its conserved first and last residue. Each record gives: J gene, D gene, V gene, CDR3 protein. A D gene is named only where the DNA matches it firmly.

J: TRBJ1-5; D: TRBD1; V: TRBV20-1; CDR3: CSARPGGSNQPQHF
J: TRBJ2-5; D: -; V: TRBV7-2; CDR3: CASSGRVYQETQYF
J: TRBJ2-7; D: -; V: TRBV28; CDR3: CASRDSFYEQYF
J: TRBJ1-5; D: -; V: TRBV5-1; CDR3: CASSLGGLGVQPQHF
J: TRBJ2-7; D: TRBD1; V: TRBV24-1; CDR3: CATGQDPYEQYF
J: TRBJ2-7; D: -; V: TRBV7-8; CDR3: CASSLARLRPREQYF
J: TRBJ1-3; D: -; V: TRBV12-3/TRBV12-4; CDR3: CASSLVPGSGNTIYF
J: TRBJ2-5; D: -; V: TRBV20-1; CDR3: CSNRAGSGETQYF
J: TRBJ2-2; D: -; V: TRBV9; CDR3: CASSVVGGSGELFF
J: TRBJ1-5; D: -; V: TRBV7-9; CDR3: CASSQGEGVLGPQHF
J: TRBJ2-7; D: -; V: TRBV20-1; CDR3: CSAIRGVVEQYF
J: TRBJ2-5; D: -; V: TRBV12-3/TRBV12-4; CDR3: CASSLGRGDTYQETQYF
J: TRBJ2-7; D: -; V: TRBV20-1; CDR3: CSARVAGSSYEQYF
J: TRBJ1-1; D: TRBD1; V: TRBV7-9; CDR3: CAGQVYLNTEAFF
J: TRBJ1-4; D: -; V: TRBV9; CDR3: CASSVDGRGYGEKLFF
J: TRBJ2-7; D: TRBD2; V: TRBV7-2; CDR3: CASSLGTSVSYEQYF
J: TRBJ1-1; D: TRBD1; V: TRBV20-1; CDR3: CSAPSHGKYRGGNTEAFF
J: TRBJ1-3; D: -; V: TRBV6-5; CDR3: CASRTVVSGNTIYF
J: TRBJ2-7; D: -; V: TRBV11-2; CDR3: CASSLDYGGTYEQYF
J: TRBJ1-2; D: TRBD1; V: TRBV5-1; CDR3: CASSRGQSIDGYTF
J: TRBJ1-1; D: -; V: TRBV29-1; CDR3: CSVVGGPENTEAFF
J: TRBJ1-6; D: -; V: TRBV10-3; CDR3: CAISGGFSPLHF
J: TRBJ2-5; D: -; V: TRBV7-9; CDR3: CASSLPGAQATQYF
J: TRBJ2-7; D: TRBD1; V: TRBV10-3; CDR3: CAISPGQGTYEQYF
J: TRBJ2-7; D: -; V: TRBV4-1; CDR3: CASSQVALGGYEQYF
J: TRBJ2-5; D: TRBD2; V: TRBV7-9; CDR3: CASSSGLAGGEAQYF
J: TRBJ1-1; D: -; V: TRBV19; CDR3: CASSLSGILNTEAFF
J: TRBJ2-7; D: -; V: TRBV28; CDR3: CASSLPGLWYEQYF
J: TRBJ1-1; D: -; V: TRBV6-1; CDR3: CASSDPGHLNTEAFF
J: TRBJ1-6; D: TRBD1; V: TRBV20-1; CDR3: CSALGTGGANSPLHF
J: TRBJ2-5; D: TRBD1; V: TRBV24-1; CDR3: CATSRQGRFQGETQNF
J: TRBJ2-5; D: -; V: TRBV2; CDR3: CASSWAGEETQYF
J: TRBJ2-7; D: -; V: TRBV7-2; CDR3: CASSFWGDQYF
J: TRBJ2-5; D: TRBD2; V: TRBV24-1; CDR3: CATSDPGLVNEQYF
J: TRBJ2-2; D: -; V: TRBV12-3/TRBV12-4; CDR3: CASSPMGTGGELFF
J: TRBJ1-5; D: TRBD1; V: TRBV20-1; CDR3: CSAREELTGTARTYSNQPQHF
J: TRBJ2-7; D: TRBD1; V: TRBV12-3/TRBV12-4; CDR3: CASSLRDSTSYEQYF
J: TRBJ2-7; D: TRBD1; V: TRBV6-1; CDR3: CATGTGAYEQYF
J: TRBJ2-2; D: TRBD2; V: TRBV7-9; CDR3: CASSSSGGPGELFF
J: TRBJ2-7; D: TRBD2; V: TRBV19; CDR3: CASSQVAGDIYEQYF
J: TRBJ1-5; D: TRBD1; V: TRBV30; CDR3: CAWSVQGNQPQHF
J: TRBJ1-2; D: -; V: TRBV9; CDR3: CASSLGAAGPEF
J: TRBJ2-7; D: -; V: TRBV7-9; CDR3: CASSLNTDTYEQYF
J: TRBJ1-6; D: -; V: TRBV7-9; CDR3: CASSIEQYNSPLHF
J: TRBJ1-2; D: TRBD1; V: TRBV7-2; CDR3: CASSIQGADGGYTF
J: TRBJ1-3; D: -; V: TRBV5-1; CDR3: CASSLGDSSGNIIYF
J: TRBJ1-5; D: -; V: TRBV15; CDR3: CATSRDLGNQPQHF
J: TRBJ2-3; D: -; V: TRBV7-8; CDR3: CASSLEGAGDTQYF
J: TRBJ2-5; D: TRBD2; V: TRBV10-3; CDR3: CAISKAGDWETQYF
J: TRBJ2-7; D: -; V: TRBV10-2; CDR3: CASSEAGLEQHF
J: TRBJ1-1; D: -; V: TRBV25-1; CDR3: CASSERSSAFF
J: TRBJ2-5; D: -; V: TRBV2; CDR3: CARAWRQETQYF
J: TRBJ1-5; D: -; V: TRBV9; CDR3: CASSVDWDKPQHF
J: TRBJ1-5; D: -; V: TRBV5-8; CDR3: CASRNRGGVETQHF
J: TRBJ2-7; D: -; V: TRBV29-1; CDR3: CSVEGSASTNEQYF
J: TRBJ2-5; D: TRBD2; V: TRBV6-5; CDR3: CASSALAGVWETQYF
J: TRBJ2-7; D: -; V: TRBV4-2; CDR3: CASSQDQTRGSYEQYF
J: TRBJ2-7; D: TRBD2; V: TRBV9; CDR3: CASSPGTNEQYF